The 8 T cell receptor beta chains reported below all come from one sample, sequenced in a study of blood T cell repertoires in COVID-19. Clones were sequenced by immunoSEQ multiplex PCR, and TCRdb holds only the in-frame ones, with some missing. The sample lists about 200,000 clones, about 80% occurring once. The sample was peripheral blood. Receptors originate from a human donor with acute or convalescent COVID-19. The donor label of this sample is uncertain.

The chain carries TRBV27 and TRBJ2-3; perhaps TRBD1 as D (6 bases). V lost 4 bases, J lost 5 bases, and 16 bases lay in between. Looked up from germline, CDR1 is MNHEY and CDR2 is SMNVEV (reference sequence). This CDR3 contains 15 residues. CDR3 in DNA: TGTGCCAGCAGTTCCTTGGGGGCCACTAAAGATACGCAGTATTTT. Protein sequence: CASSSLGATKDTQYF.

The genes are TRBV7-9 and TRBJ1-3; TRBD1 might be the D (5 bases). Germline loops: CDR1 SEHNR, CDR2 FQNEAQ (reference sequence). V was trimmed by 2 bases and J by 4 bases, leaving 12 bases between them. This CDR3 contains 15 residues. DNA for the CDR3: TGTGCCAGCAGCTTATCGGGCAGGGCGGGAAACACCATATATTTT. This encodes CASSLSGRAGNTIYF.

This clone came up a few times. The chain is built from TRBV6-2 or TRBV6-3 and TRBJ1-5; D is unclear. V was cut by 2 bases and J by 1 base, with 6 bases left in between. The germline V gene has CDR1 MNHEY and CDR2 SVGEGT. This CDR3 has 14 residues. The CDR3 region is CASSYILSNQPQHF. The CDR3 nucleotides are TGTGCCAGCAGTTACATCCTGAGCAATCAGCCCCAGCATTTT.

This sequence joins TRBV11-2 and TRBJ2-5; 10 bases align to TRBD1. Germline CDR1 reads SGHAT; CDR2 reads FQNNGV. The trim removed 5 bases at V and 0 bases at J, leaving 6 bases unmatched. The CDR3 consists of 16 residues. The CDR3 DNA reads as TGTGCCAGCAGCCGCGGGACAGGGGAGTACCAAGAGACCCAGTACTTC. Translation: CASSRGTGEYQETQYF.

The V call is TRBV21-1, the J call TRBJ1-2; the DNA was not compared with TRBD1, the D call given in the table. TRBV21-1 is flagged as a pseudogene. This CDR3 is built from 14 residues. This CDR3 is CASSSRDRDYGYTF. CDR3 bases: TGTGCCAGCAGCTCCCGGGACAGGGACTATGGCTACACCTTC.

This clone came up a few times. The gene calls are TRBV29-1 and TRBJ1-4, with D possibly matching TRBD1 (5 bases). Germline lookup yields CDR1 SQVTM and CDR2 ANQGSEA. There are 13 residues in the CDR3. Trimming stripped 4 bases from V and 10 bases from J, with 16 bases between. In DNA form, the CDR3 reads TGCAGCGTTGGCCAGGGTTTGTCCTCAAAACTGTTTTTT. Protein product: CSVGQGLSSKLFF.

The rearrangement joins TRBV27 to TRBJ1-5; perhaps TRBD1 as D (6 bases). This CDR3 is 13 amino acids long. Trimming took off 6 bases at V and 5 bases at J, with 11 bases between the two ends. Germline V gives CDR1 MNHEY, CDR2 SMNVEV (reference sequence). This CDR3 is CASSRRTDQPQHF. CDR3 in DNA: TGTGCCAGCAGCAGGCGGACAGATCAGCCCCAGCATTTT.

The rearrangement links TRBV19 to TRBJ1-1, with D hard to call. Trimming took off 6 bases at V and 6 bases at J, with 8 bases between the two ends. The germline V gene has CDR1 LNHDA and CDR2 SQIVND (reference sequence). This CDR3 spans 11 amino acids. The CDR3 is CASRGRAEAFF. The CDR3 DNA is TGTGCCAGTAGGGGGAGAGCTGAAGCTTTCTTT.